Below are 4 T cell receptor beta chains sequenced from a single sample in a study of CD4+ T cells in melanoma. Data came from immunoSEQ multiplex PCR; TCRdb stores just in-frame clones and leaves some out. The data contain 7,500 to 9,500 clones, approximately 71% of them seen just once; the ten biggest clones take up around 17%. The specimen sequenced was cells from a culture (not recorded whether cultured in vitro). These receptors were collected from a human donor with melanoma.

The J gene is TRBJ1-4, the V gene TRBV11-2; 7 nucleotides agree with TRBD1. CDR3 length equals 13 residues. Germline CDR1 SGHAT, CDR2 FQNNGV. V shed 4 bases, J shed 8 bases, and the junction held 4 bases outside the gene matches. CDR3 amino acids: CASSSGQVEKLFF. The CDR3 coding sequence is TGTGCCAGCAGCTCCGGACAGGTAGAAAAACTGTTTTTT.

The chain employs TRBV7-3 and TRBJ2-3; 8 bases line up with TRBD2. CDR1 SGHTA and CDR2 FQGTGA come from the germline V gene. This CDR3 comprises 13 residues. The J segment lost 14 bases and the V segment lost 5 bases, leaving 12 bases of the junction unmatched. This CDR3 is CASSPNPGGPLYF. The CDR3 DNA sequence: TGTGCCAGCAGCCCAAACCCGGGGGGGCCTCTGTATTTT.

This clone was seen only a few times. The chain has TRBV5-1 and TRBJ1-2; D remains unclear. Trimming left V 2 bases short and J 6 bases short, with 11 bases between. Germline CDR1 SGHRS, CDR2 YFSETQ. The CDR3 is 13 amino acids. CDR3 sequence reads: CASSFSGPDGYTF. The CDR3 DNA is TGCGCCAGCAGCTTCTCAGGTCCCGATGGCTACACCTTC.

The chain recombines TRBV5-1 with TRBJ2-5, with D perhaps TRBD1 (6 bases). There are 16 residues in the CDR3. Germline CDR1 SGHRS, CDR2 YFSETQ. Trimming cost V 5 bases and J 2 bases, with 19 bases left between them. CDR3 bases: TGCGCCAGCAGGGTTGGGGGCAGGGCGGATCAAGAGACCCAGTACTTC. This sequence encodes CASRVGGRADQETQYF.